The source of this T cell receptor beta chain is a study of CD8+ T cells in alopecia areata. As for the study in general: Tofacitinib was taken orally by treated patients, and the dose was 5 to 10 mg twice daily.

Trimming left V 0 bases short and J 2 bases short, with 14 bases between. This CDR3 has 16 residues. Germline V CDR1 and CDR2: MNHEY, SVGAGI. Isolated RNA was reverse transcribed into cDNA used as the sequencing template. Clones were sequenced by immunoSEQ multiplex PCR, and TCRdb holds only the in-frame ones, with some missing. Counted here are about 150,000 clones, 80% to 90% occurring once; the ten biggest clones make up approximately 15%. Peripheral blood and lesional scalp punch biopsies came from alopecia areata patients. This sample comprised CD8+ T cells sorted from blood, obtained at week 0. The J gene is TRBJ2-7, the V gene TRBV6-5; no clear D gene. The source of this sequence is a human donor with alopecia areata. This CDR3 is CASSYSGKGYTYEQYF. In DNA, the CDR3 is TGTGCCAGCAGTTACTCTGGGAAGGGTTATACCTACGAGCAGTACTTC.